Sequencing of this T cell receptor (beta chain) was carried out in a study of control samples from healthy donors and cancer patients. Clones were sequenced by immunoSEQ multiplex PCR, and TCRdb holds only the in-frame ones, with some missing. Of 140,000 to 150,000 clones in the sample, 93% are singletons; the top ten hold less than 6%. V was pared by 4 bases and J by 0 bases, with 10 bases between. Germline lookup yields CDR1 MGHRA and CDR2 YSYEKL. The CDR3 totals 15 residues. The V gene is TRBV4-1, the J gene TRBJ1-3, with a tentative D call TRBD1 (5 bases). This TCR was recovered from a man between 18 and 29 years old in good health. Sequencing input: blood. This chain's CDR3 is CASSPRDGSGNTIYF. The CDR3 DNA is TGCGCCAGCAGCCCTAGGGACGGCTCTGGAAACACCATATATTTT.